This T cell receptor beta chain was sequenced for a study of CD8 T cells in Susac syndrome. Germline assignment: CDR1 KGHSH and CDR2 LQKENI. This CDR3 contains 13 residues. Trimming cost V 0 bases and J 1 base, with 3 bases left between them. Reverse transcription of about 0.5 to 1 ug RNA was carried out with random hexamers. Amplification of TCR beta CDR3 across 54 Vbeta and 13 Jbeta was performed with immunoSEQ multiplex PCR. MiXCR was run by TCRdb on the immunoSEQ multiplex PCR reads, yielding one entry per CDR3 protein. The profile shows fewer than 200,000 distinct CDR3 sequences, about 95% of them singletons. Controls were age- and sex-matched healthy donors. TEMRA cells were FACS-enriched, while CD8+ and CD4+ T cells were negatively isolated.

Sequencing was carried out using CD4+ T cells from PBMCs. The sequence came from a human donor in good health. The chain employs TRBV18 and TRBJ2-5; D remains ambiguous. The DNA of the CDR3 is TGTGCCAGCTCACCACCGGGCCAAGAGACCCAGTACTTC. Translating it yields CASSPPGQETQYF.